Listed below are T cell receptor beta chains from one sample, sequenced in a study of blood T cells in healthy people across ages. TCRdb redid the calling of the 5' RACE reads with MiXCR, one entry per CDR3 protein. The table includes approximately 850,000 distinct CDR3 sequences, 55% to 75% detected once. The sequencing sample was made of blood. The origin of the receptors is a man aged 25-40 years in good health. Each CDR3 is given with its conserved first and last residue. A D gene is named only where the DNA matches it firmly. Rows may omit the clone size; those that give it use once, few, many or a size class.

CAISERKNEQFF	TGTGCCATCAGTGAGAGGAAAAATGAGCAGTTCTTC	12	NA	TRBV10-3	TRBJ2-1	NA
CASSLFRTGPTYEQYF	TGTGCCAGCAGCTTATTTCGAACAGGTCCTACCTACGAGCAGTACTTC	16	few	TRBV11-2	TRBJ2-7	NA
CASAPPVSYGYTF	TGTGCCAGCGCACCTCCCGTGAGCTATGGCTACACCTTC	13	once	TRBV2	TRBJ1-2	NA
CASSQASGGRSYGYTF	TGCGCCAGCAGCCAGGCCTCAGGGGGTCGAAGCTATGGCTACACCTTC	16	NA	TRBV4-1	TRBJ1-2	TRBD1
CASSPTRTGYEQYF	TGTGCCAGCAGTCCCACCCGGACAGGGTATGAGCAGTACTTC	14	NA	TRBV28	TRBJ2-7	TRBD1
CASSELIREYGYTF	TGTGCCAGCAGCGAATTAATAAGAGAATATGGCTACACCTTC	14	NA	TRBV7-9	TRBJ1-2	NA
CASSPGLVNIQYF	TGTGCCAGCAGTCCCGGACTAGTAAACATTCAGTACTTC	13	NA	TRBV4-2	TRBJ2-4	TRBD2
CASRVSPEETQYF	TGTGCCAGCAGGGTCTCCCCGGAGGAGACCCAGTACTTC	13	few	TRBV12-3/TRBV12-4	TRBJ2-5	NA
CASRGQGPGVGYTF	TGTGCCAGCAGGGGACAGGGGCCGGGTGTAGGCTACACCTTC	14	NA	TRBV9	TRBJ1-2	TRBD1
CSVGSDSGNEKLFF	TGCAGCGTTGGTAGTGACAGTGGTAATGAAAAACTGTTTTTT	14	few	TRBV29-1	TRBJ1-4	NA
CASSLARFLAGGQETQYF	TGTGCCAGCAGTTTAGCGAGATTCCTAGCGGGGGGCCAAGAGACCCAGTACTTC	18	NA	TRBV12-3/TRBV12-4	TRBJ2-5	TRBD2
CASKNSRTDTQYF	TGTGCCAGCAAAAACTCGCGGACAGATACGCAGTATTTT	13	once	TRBV6-5	TRBJ2-3	NA
CSARGVGLGNQPQHF	TGCAGTGCTAGAGGGGTCGGGCTGGGTAATCAGCCCCAGCATTTT	15	NA	TRBV20-1	TRBJ1-5	NA
CSVDTEVEAFF	TGCAGCGTTGATACGGAGGTTGAAGCTTTCTTT	11	few	TRBV29-1	TRBJ1-1	NA
CSVERGRGVFYNEQFF	TGCAGCGTTGAGAGGGGACGGGGAGTTTTCTACAATGAGCAGTTCTTC	16	NA	TRBV29-1	TRBJ2-1	NA
CELGENTEAFF	TGTGAACTCGGGGAGAACACTGAAGCTTTCTTT	11	many	TRBV7-9	TRBJ1-1	NA
CASSVTGGRETQYF	TGTGCCAGCAGTGTGACAGGGGGCCGAGAGACCCAGTACTTC	14	few	TRBV27	TRBJ2-5	TRBD1
CASSFTGQNGYTF	TGTGCCAGCAGTTTTACGGGACAGAACGGCTACACCTTC	13	NA	TRBV12-3/TRBV12-4	TRBJ1-2	TRBD1
CSVRTSWETQYF	TGCAGCGTTCGCACTAGCTGGGAGACCCAGTACTTC	12	few	TRBV29-1	TRBJ2-5	NA
CASSYSSTGENQYF	TGTGCCAGCAGTTACTCCTCGACTGGAGAGAACCAGTACTTC	14	few	TRBV6-2/TRBV6-3	TRBJ2-7	NA
CASSRHRGDSGRGSYNEQFF	TGTGCCAGCAGTCGTCACAGGGGGGATAGCGGGAGGGGGTCCTACAATGAGCAGTTCTTC	20	few	TRBV27	TRBJ2-1	TRBD2
CASSSPDREDNEQYF	TGTGCCAGCAGCTCCCCGGACAGGGAAGACAATGAGCAGTACTTC	15	once	TRBV7-2	TRBJ2-7	TRBD1
CASSQVEGGQETQYF	TGTGCCAGCAGCCAAGTAGAAGGGGGTCAAGAGACCCAGTACTTC	15	many	TRBV3-1	TRBJ2-5	NA
CASSLGVTTGTGEEQYF	TGCGCCAGCAGCTTGGGGGTGACAACCGGGACAGGGGAGGAGCAGTACTTC	17	NA	TRBV5-1	TRBJ2-7	TRBD1
CASSFSRGTAWGEQYF	TGTGCCAGCAGTTTTAGCCGCGGGACCGCATGGGGTGAGCAGTACTTC	16	NA	TRBV28	TRBJ2-7	NA
CARMRHSGENYGYTF	TGTGCCAGGATGCGTCATTCCGGAGAGAACTATGGCTACACCTTC	15	NA	TRBV3-1	TRBJ1-2	NA
CSAQWSGRDIQYF	TGCAGTGCTCAGTGGTCAGGGCGAGACATTCAGTACTTC	13	few	TRBV20-1	TRBJ2-4	NA
CASSKGTSAADTQYF	TGTGCCAGCAGCAAGGGGACTAGCGCGGCAGATACGCAGTATTTT	15	once	TRBV21-1	TRBJ2-3	NA
CAISPGQLPPNYEQYF	TGTGCCATCAGCCCGGGACAGCTCCCTCCCAACTACGAGCAGTACTTC	16	NA	TRBV10-3	TRBJ2-7	TRBD1
CASSYFGTGGQTQYF	TGTGCCAGCAGTTACTTCGGGACAGGGGGCCAGACCCAGTACTTC	15	NA	TRBV6-5	TRBJ2-5	TRBD1
CASSLDGGAVNEQFF	TGCGCCAGCAGCTTGGATGGGGGGGCCGTTAATGAGCAGTTCTTC	15	NA	TRBV5-1	TRBJ2-1	NA
CASSPGLAGGEQYF	TGTGCCAGCAGCCCCGGACTAGCGGGAGGGGAGCAGTACTTC	14	NA	TRBV7-2	TRBJ2-7	TRBD2
CASSISGMGNEQFF	TGTGCCAGCAGCATTAGCGGGATGGGCAATGAGCAGTTCTTC	14	few	TRBV9	TRBJ2-1	TRBD2
CASSSRLAGGSGDTQYF	TGTGCCAGCAGCTCCCGACTAGCGGGAGGGTCGGGAGATACGCAGTATTTT	17	NA	TRBV7-2	TRBJ2-3	TRBD2
CASSNPGETAYF	TGTGCCAGCAGCAACCCCGGGGAGACCGCGTACTTC	12	NA	TRBV28	TRBJ2-4	NA
CASRNQGIETQYF	TGTGCCAGCAGAAACCAGGGAATAGAGACCCAGTACTTC	13	NA	TRBV6-5	TRBJ2-5	NA
CASSLSGISYNSPLHF	TGTGCCAGCAGTTTATCCGGTATCTCCTATAATTCACCCCTCCACTTT	16	NA	TRBV27	TRBJ1-6	NA
CASIVGTGDAGELFF	TGTGCCAGCATAGTTGGGACAGGGGACGCCGGGGAGCTGTTTTTT	15	few	TRBV6-1	TRBJ2-2	TRBD1
CASSEWGEGNRDTQYF	TGTGCTAGCAGTGAATGGGGGGAAGGGAACCGGGATACGCAGTATTTT	16	NA	TRBV2	TRBJ2-3	NA
CSVGGGTGLDEQFF	TGCAGCGTTGGTGGTGGGACAGGGTTAGATGAGCAGTTCTTC	14	NA	TRBV29-1	TRBJ2-1	TRBD1
CASSEYFSTENNSPLHF	TGTGCCAGCAGTGAATACTTTTCGACGGAAAATAATTCACCCCTCCACTTT	17	few	TRBV25-1	TRBJ1-6	NA
CASSPGGYLQETQYF	TGTGCCAGCAGCCCCGGGGGGTACCTACAAGAGACCCAGTACTTC	15	NA	TRBV7-9	TRBJ2-5	TRBD2
CASSQGSQGNYGYTF	TGTGCCAGCAGCCAAGGTTCCCAGGGGAACTATGGCTACACCTTC	15	few	TRBV5-5	TRBJ1-2	NA
CASSAWDSITYKQYF	TGTGCCAGCAGTGCCTGGGACAGCATTACCTACAAGCAGTATTTC	15	NA	TRBV6-2/TRBV6-3	TRBJ2-3	TRBD1